Following are 32 T cell receptor beta chains from one sample sequenced in a study of T cell responses to AZD1222 COVID-19 vaccine. Produced via immunoSEQ multiplex PCR; TCRdb's table is partial and in-frame only. Of 100,000 to 150,000 clones in the sample, 87% are singletons; the top ten hold approximately 1.4%. The specimen was peripheral blood, collected on day 0 of AZD1222 vaccination. These receptors all stem from an adult in good health.

V and J are TRBV13 and TRBJ2-2; TRBD1 aligns across 8 bases. CDR1 and CDR2 from the germline V gene are PRHDT and FYEKMQ (reference sequence). The CDR3 covers 15 residues. After removal of 5 bases from V and 4 bases from J, the junction contained 6 bases not matched to a gene. The CDR3 is CASSPTGEGTGELFF. For the CDR3, the DNA is TGTGCCAGCAGCCCGACAGGGGAAGGCACCGGGGAGCTGTTTTTT.

This chain connects TRBV28 to TRBJ1-1, with 7 positions matching TRBD1. The junction had 6 bases not matched to a gene; V was cut back by 4 bases and J by 4 bases. Germline lookup yields CDR1 MDHEN and CDR2 SYDVKM. CDR3 length: 14 amino acids. The CDR3 loop reads CASSSTGLSTEAFF. CDR3 bases: TGTGCCAGCAGTTCGACAGGGTTGAGCACTGAAGCTTTCTTT.

The V gene is TRBV5-4, the J gene TRBJ2-2; D is ambiguous. Trimming shortened V by 0 bases and J by 0 bases, and 6 bases separated the two germline ends. Germline V gene data show CDR1 as SGHNT and CDR2 as YYREEE (reference sequence). The CDR3 contains 15 residues. The DNA for the CDR3 is TGTGCCAGCAGCTTGGTGGCCACGAACACCGGGGAGCTGTTTTTT. It specifies CASSLVATNTGELFF.

The chain couples TRBV13 to TRBJ2-3; weak D call: TRBD2 (5 bases). V dropped 2 bases and J dropped 5 bases, with 11 bases sitting between them. CDR1 and CDR2 from the germline V gene are PRHDT and FYEKMQ (reference sequence). The CDR3 sequence is 14 residues long. In nucleotides, the CDR3 is TGTGCCAGCAGCTTATGGGCTAGCCAAGATACGCAGTATTTT. It translates to CASSLWASQDTQYF.

This chain links TRBV7-8 with TRBJ2-7, with D hard to call. Germline CDR1 SGHVS, CDR2 FQNEAQ. The V end lost 5 bases, the J end lost 5 bases, and 16 bases lay between the germline ends. The length of the CDR3 is 14 residues. CDR3 nucleotides: TGTGCCAGCAGCCCACCGCCCTCCCCCGACGAGCAGTACTTC. As protein: CASSPPPSPDEQYF. Full variable domain (rest looked up from reference TRBV7-8 and TRBJ2-7): GAGVSQSPRYKVAKRGQDVALRCDPISGHVSLFWYQQALGQGPEFLTYFQNEAQLDKSGLPSDRFFAERPEGSVSTLKIQRTQQEDSAVYLCASSPPPSPDEQYFGPGTRLTVT.

The V and J genes are TRBV5-1 and TRBJ1-2, with D hard to call. Trimming pared 0 bases from V and 8 bases from J, leaving 8 bases between. The CDR3 is made up of 12 amino acids. Germline CDR1 is SGHRS and CDR2 is YFSETQ. CDR3 DNA: TGCGCCAGCAGCTTGGAGCTCGGAGGCTACACCTTC. This translates into CASSLELGGYTF.

The DNA of the CDR3 is TGTGCCAGCAGTTACGGGGAGAACACCGGGGAGCTGTTTTTT. This sequence encodes CASSYGENTGELFF. The chain carries TRBV6-5 and TRBJ2-2; D gene unclear. Trimming left V 2 bases short and J 1 base short, with 5 bases between. The CDR3 contains 14 residues. The germline V gene encodes CDR1 MNHEY and CDR2 SVGAGI.

This clone was picked up one time. V and J are TRBV28 and TRBJ2-7; tentative D call: TRBD2 (6 bases). V lost 5 bases, J lost 2 bases, and 13 bases lay in between. The CDR3 length is 14 residues. Germline CDR1 and CDR2: MDHEN and SYDVKM. CDR3 in DNA: TGTGCCAGCAGTCTAATCGGGGGTACCTACGAGCAGTACTTC. Translated: CASSLIGGTYEQYF.

J is TRBJ1-1 and V is TRBV5-5, with D tentatively TRBD1 (5 bases). Deletions cut 2 bases from V and 0 bases from J, with 11 bases between. The CDR3 is made up of 15 amino acids. CDR1 is SGHKS, CDR2 YYEKEE, per germline (reference sequence). CDR3 DNA: TGTGCCAGCAGCTTAGGACACATAATGAACACTGAAGCTTTCTTT. Protein product: CASSLGHIMNTEAFF.

This rearrangement joins TRBV5-6 to TRBJ2-3; TRBD2 aligns across 11 bases. From germline, CDR1 is SGHDT and CDR2 YYEEEE. V dropped 2 bases and J dropped 3; count of bases not matched to a gene: 2. This CDR3 has 15 amino acids. The CDR3 DNA reads TGTGCCAGCAGCTTTAGCGGGGGGGCAACAGATACGCAGTATTTT. Its translation is CASSFSGGATDTQYF.

The rearrangement uses TRBV25-1 and TRBJ2-1; tentative D call: TRBD1 (5 bases). Trimming took off 2 bases at V and 1 base at J, with 15 bases between the two ends. This CDR3 spans 17 amino acids. Germline V lookup: CDR1 MGHDK, CDR2 SYGVNS. CDR3 sequence: CASSELAGKGSYNEQFF. In DNA, the CDR3 is TGTGCCAGCAGTGAACTTGCAGGGAAAGGGTCCTACAATGAGCAGTTCTTC.

This clone has a single count. The CDR3 DNA reads TGTGCCAGCAGCTCTACCGCGGGGGCCCCTTCAAAATACGAGCAGTACTTC. Amino acids: CASSSTAGAPSKYEQYF. The chain has TRBV5-6 and TRBJ2-7, with D possibly being TRBD2 (7 bases). The V gene lost 3 bases and the J gene lost 4 bases, with 23 bases spanning the gap. Germline CDR1 is SGHDT and CDR2 is YYEEEE. The CDR3 is 17 residues long.

The chain couples TRBV2 to TRBJ2-7; 8 bases are a match to TRBD1. The germline gives CDR1 SNHLY, CDR2 FYNNEI. Trimming cost V 4 bases and J 3 bases; bases outside gene matches: 5. The CDR3 contains 14 residues. The DNA of the CDR3 is TGTGCCAGCAGTGGGGACAGGCCTAACTACGAGCAGTACTTC. It encodes CASSGDRPNYEQYF.

The V gene is TRBV7-2, the J gene TRBJ2-1; TRBD1 matches 7 bases. CDR3 size: 15 residues. Germline V gene sequence: CDR1 SGHTA, CDR2 FQGNSA. V shed 1 base and J 1 base; nucleotides not matched to a gene: 1. For the CDR3, the DNA is TGTGCCAGCAGCTTAGGACAGGGTTCCTACAATGAGCAGTTCTTC. Its translation: CASSLGQGSYNEQFF.

The CDR3 DNA is TGTGCCAGCAGCCCTCACTCGACAGGGAACACAGATACGCAGTATTTT. Residues: CASSPHSTGNTDTQYF. The V and J genes are TRBV7-3 and TRBJ2-3, with 7 positions matching TRBD1. CDR3 size: 16 residues. With V trimmed by 5 bases and J by 2 bases, 10 bases remained unmatched. Germline lookup yields CDR1 SGHTA and CDR2 FQGTGA.

The chain couples TRBV4-2 to TRBJ2-2; 8 nucleotides align to TRBD1. CDR3 length equals 17 residues. Unmatched junction bases numbered 12, after V lost 3 bases and J lost 6 bases. From germline, CDR1 is LGHNA and CDR2 YNFKEQ. DNA for the CDR3: TGTGCCAGCAGCCAGGAAGGACAGGGATTGGGGGCCGGGGAGCTGTTTTTT. Protein product: CASSQEGQGLGAGELFF.

The rearrangement links TRBV28 to TRBJ2-2; 9 nucleotides match TRBD1. Germline V gene sequence: CDR1 MDHEN, CDR2 SYDVKM. This CDR3 is built from 15 residues. V gave up 3 bases and J gave up 7 bases; unmatched junction bases: 6. CDR3 DNA sequence: TGTGCCAGCAGTTTTCCGGGACAGGGCGGCGGGGAGCTGTTTTTT. Translated, it gives CASSFPGQGGGELFF.

The gene calls are TRBV4-2 and TRBJ1-2, with a weak D call TRBD1 (6 bases). Germline CDR1 is LGHNA and CDR2 is YNFKEQ. The CDR3 contains 15 residues. V was clipped by 4 bases and J by 6 bases, with 18 bases between them. CDR3 sequence (DNA): TGTGCCAGCAGCCTGGGACAACTGGAGTGGGATGGCTACACCTTC. This encodes CASSLGQLEWDGYTF.

The chain couples TRBV7-8 to TRBJ2-1; 10 bases match TRBD2. The germline V gene encodes CDR1 SGHVS and CDR2 FQNEAQ. V lost 5 bases and J lost 5; bases outside the gene matches: 12. The CDR3 length is 17 residues. The CDR3 nucleotides are TGTGCCAGCAGCCCTAAGCGGGGGGGACAGACCAACAATGAGCAGTTCTTC. It codes for CASSPKRGGQTNNEQFF.

The table lists this clone with a count of one. The CDR3 bases are TGTGCCAGCACCAGGGGGAAAACTAATGAAAAACTGTTTTTT. Translation: CASTRGKTNEKLFF. The rearrangement joins TRBV21-1 to TRBJ1-4; TRBD1 is taken as the D call from the table, unchecked against the DNA. TRBV21-1 is an annotated pseudogene. The CDR3 runs 14 residues.

This clone was found once. The chain employs TRBV15 and TRBJ2-1, with 7 bases that match TRBD2. Germline-derived CDR1 and CDR2 are LNHNV and YYDKDF (reference sequence). The CDR3 spans 13 residues. The V and J ends lost 1 base and 10 bases, in that order; junction bases with no gene match: 4. The CDR3 region has the DNA TGTGCCACCAGCAGAGGGGAGGGCTGGGAGCAGTTCTTC. It translates to CATSRGEGWEQFF. Full variable domain (outside the CDR3, taken from reference TRBV15 and TRBJ2-1): DAMVIQNPRYQVTQFGKPVTLSCSQTLNHNVMYWYQQKSSQAPKLLFHYYDKDFNNEADTPDNFQSRRPNTSFCFLDIRSPGLGDTAMYLCATSRGEGWEQFFGPGTRLTVL.

This sequence joins TRBV5-1 and TRBJ1-1; D remains unclear. The CDR3 is 15 amino acids. Germline-derived CDR1 and CDR2 are SGHRS and YFSETQ. V was clipped by 0 bases and J by 0 bases, with 9 bases between them. CDR3 region: CASSLGLGMNTEAFF. CDR3 nucleotide sequence: TGCGCCAGCAGCTTGGGTCTAGGGATGAACACTGAAGCTTTCTTT. Using reference TRBV5-1 and TRBJ1-1 for the parts outside the CDR3, the full variable domain is KAGVTQTPRYLIKTRGQQVTLSCSPISGHRSVSWYQQTPGQGLQFLFEYFSETQRNKGNFPGRFSGRQFSNSRSEMNVSTLELGDSALYLCASSLGLGMNTEAFFGQGTRLTVV.

This chain links TRBV3-1 (or the pseudogene TRBV3-2) with TRBJ1-2, with D possibly TRBD1 on 6 matching bases. The ends were cut back, 1 base at V and 6 bases at J, with 9 bases in the middle. Germline V gene lookup returns CDR1 LGHDT and CDR2 YNNKEL (reference sequence). The CDR3 sequence is 13 residues long. The CDR3, as DNA: TGTGCCAGCAGCCAAGGGGGGGGCGATGGCTACACCTTC. It translates to CASSQGGGDGYTF.

J is TRBJ1-2 and V is TRBV4-1; no reliable D call. Deletions cut 0 bases from V and 8 bases from J, with 13 bases between. Germline values: CDR1 MGHRA, CDR2 YSYEKL. The CDR3 is 14 amino acids. The CDR3 protein is CASSQEIVVWGYTF. CDR3 DNA: TGCGCCAGCAGCCAAGAAATAGTGGTCTGGGGCTACACCTTC.

This clone has only one observation. The chain uses TRBV7-9 and TRBJ2-1; maybe TRBD1 (6 bases). Germline V gives CDR1 SEHNR, CDR2 FQNEAQ (reference sequence). V dropped 1 base and J dropped 4 bases, with 11 bases sitting between them. The CDR3 contains 15 residues. CDR3 in DNA: TGTGCCAGCAGCTTAGAGGGGACACCTTACAATGAGCAGTTCTTC. It translates to CASSLEGTPYNEQFF.

The chain employs TRBV12-3 or TRBV12-4 and TRBJ1-5; D is possibly TRBD1 (5 bases). V was trimmed by 7 bases and J by 6 bases, leaving 13 bases between them. This CDR3 is built from 13 residues. CDR3 bases: TGTGCCAGCACCGGGGGGGGTGGTCAGCCCCAGCATTTT. This translates into CASTGGGGQPQHF.

V and J are TRBV6-6 and TRBJ1-5; 8 positions agree with TRBD1. The V gene's germline CDR1 is MNHNY and CDR2 SVGAGI (reference sequence). The J segment lost 0 bases and the V segment lost 5 bases, leaving 3 bases of the junction unmatched. CDR3 length equals 15 residues. CDR3 loop: CASSTGGNSNQPQHF. The CDR3 DNA sequence: TGTGCCAGCAGTACAGGGGGAAATAGCAATCAGCCCCAGCATTTT.

V usage is TRBV2 and J usage is TRBJ1-1; 7 bases are shared with TRBD1. The J segment lost 8 bases and the V segment lost 5 bases, leaving 5 bases of the junction unmatched. Germline CDR1 and CDR2: SNHLY and FYNNEI. The CDR3 spans 12 residues. For the CDR3, the DNA is TGTGCCAGCAGTAAAAACAGGGGAGAAGCTTTCTTT. Protein sequence: CASSKNRGEAFF.

The chain carries TRBV15 and TRBJ2-6; TRBD1 agrees at 7 bases. CDR1 and CDR2 (germline): LNHNV, YYDKDF (reference sequence). Germline trimming cut 4 bases from V and 4 bases from J; bases unmatched to any gene: 7. The CDR3 is made up of 16 amino acids. CDR3 amino acids: CATSTTGSVGANVLTF. Here the CDR3 DNA reads TGTGCCACCAGCACGACAGGGTCGGTCGGGGCCAACGTCCTGACTTTC.

This chain links TRBV28 with TRBJ1-6; D may be TRBD1 (6 bases). Trimming took off 7 bases at V and 1 base at J, with 11 bases between the two ends. Germline loops: CDR1 MDHEN, CDR2 SYDVKM. This CDR3 is 15 amino acids long. CDR3 sequence (DNA): TGTGCCAGCACTCCCCAGGGGTCCTATAATTCACCCCTCCACTTT. This gives the protein CASTPQGSYNSPLHF.

V and J are TRBV20-1 and TRBJ1-1, with D hard to call. The germline V gene encodes CDR1 DFQATT and CDR2 SNEGSKA (reference sequence). This CDR3 has 11 residues. Trimming took off 0 bases at V and 6 bases at J, with 5 bases between the two ends. CDR3 DNA: TGCAGTGCTAGAGATCCCCCTGAAGCTTTCTTT. Its protein product is CSARDPPEAFF.

V usage is TRBV6-2 or TRBV6-3 and J usage is TRBJ1-4; D is possibly TRBD1 (5 bases). This CDR3 spans 14 amino acids. Trimming stripped 2 bases from V and 7 bases from J, with 11 bases between. Per the germline V gene, CDR1 is MNHEY and CDR2 is SVGEGT. The CDR3 spells CASSYGRAGEKLFF. Written as DNA, the CDR3 is TGTGCCAGCAGTTACGGCAGGGCGGGTGAAAAACTGTTTTTT.